The T cell receptor (beta chain) described here comes from a study of T cell changes during pregnancy in multiple sclerosis (dated by TCRdb to about 2019). For context, the study as a whole: In women with multiple sclerosis, the researchers looked at how the T cell repertoire shifted as pregnancy progressed.

The protocol used for the library was the immunoSEQ multiplex PCR assay. The table was pulled from immuneACCESS by TCRdb, which kept in-frame rearrangements only. Such tables lose some clones; where checked, under half of the loss comes from unresolved V genes, and the rest has no known cause. The sample yields approximately 39,000 clones; roughly 90% were counted once. Of the sample, about 0.6% is held by the ten largest clones. CDR1 and CDR2 were assigned from the germline V gene (reference sequence) as MNHEY and SMNVEV. The cysteine opens and the phenylalanine closes a CDR3 of 14 amino acids. Just the 42-base CDR3 DNA is kept, in frame starting at base 1. V is shortened by 7 bases, J by 0 bases, and the region joining them spans 10 bases. As concerns this clone: The antigen it recognizes is unknown. No base quality values were provided; no much bigger clone lies one nucleotide off.

The sequence links TRBV27 to TRBJ2-1; the D gene is perhaps TRBD1, from 6 matching bases. Sequencing used CD4+ T cells from peripheral blood mononuclear cells, obtained in the second trimester of pregnancy. This TCR was sampled from a female donor with multiple sclerosis, enrolled in a pregnancy study. In nucleotide form, the sequence is TGTGCCAGCAAGCCAGGGGCCTCCTACAATGAGCAGTTCTTC. Its translation reads: CASKPGASYNEQFF.